The clone carrying this TCR beta chain was observed once. These data are taken from a study of T cell responses to AZD1222 COVID-19 vaccine. Using immunoSEQ multiplex PCR, the repertoire was profiled, and TCRdb retains in-frame clones only, with some absent. The sample holds around 53,000 clones, 85% seen once. The CDR3 length is 14 residues. The V gene lost 3 bases and the J gene lost 2 bases, with 10 bases spanning the gap. Germline V gene data show CDR1 as SGHNT and CDR2 as YENEEA. The receptor's source is an adult in good health. Sequencing was performed on peripheral blood, taken on day 0 of MenACWY control vaccination. The V call is TRBV11-3, the J call TRBJ1-2; weak D call: TRBD1 (5 bases). Written as DNA, the CDR3 is TGTGCCAGCAGCTTCTGGGGACCGAACTATGGCTACACCTTC. Its translation: CASSFWGPNYGYTF.